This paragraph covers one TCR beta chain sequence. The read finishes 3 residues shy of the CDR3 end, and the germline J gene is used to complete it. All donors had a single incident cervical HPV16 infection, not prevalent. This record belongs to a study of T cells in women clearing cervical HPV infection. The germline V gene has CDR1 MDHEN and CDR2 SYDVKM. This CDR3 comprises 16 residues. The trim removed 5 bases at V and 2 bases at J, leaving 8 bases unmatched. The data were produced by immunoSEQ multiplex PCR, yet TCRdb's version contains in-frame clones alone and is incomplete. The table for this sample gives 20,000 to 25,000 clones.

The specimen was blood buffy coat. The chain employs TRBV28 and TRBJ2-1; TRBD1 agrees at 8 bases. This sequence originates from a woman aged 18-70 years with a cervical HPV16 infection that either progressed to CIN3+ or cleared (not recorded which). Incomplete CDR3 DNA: TGTGCCAGCAGTCCCCCAGGGACAGGTCCCTACAATGAG. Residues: CASSPPGTGPYNE. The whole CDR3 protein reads CASSPPGTGPYNEQFF.